The 5 T cell receptor beta chains given below trace back to one sample, sequenced in a study of shared clonotypes between healthy human individuals. Sequencing was performed with immunoSEQ multiplex PCR; in TCRdb, only in-frame clones are kept and a portion is missing. The data contain about 690,000 clones, around 91% of them seen just once; the ten biggest clones take up 34%. Sequencing input: memory CD8+ T cells from PBMCs. Subset reported: CD45RO+ cells pooled with CCR7-negative TemRA cells. These receptors came from a man between 18 and 29 years old in good health. Some clones in this sample may be carry-over from other donors' samples.

The rearrangement joins TRBV7-9 to TRBJ2-2; unclear D gene. Trimming removed 5 bases at V and 2 bases at J, with 0 bases between. There are 11 residues in the CDR3. Germline V gives CDR1 SEHNR, CDR2 FQNEAQ (reference sequence). This CDR3 reads CASSNTGELFF. For the CDR3, the DNA is TGTGCCAGCAGCAACACCGGGGAGCTGTTTTTT. The full variable domain, with the rest looked up from reference TRBV7-9 and TRBJ2-2, is DTGVSQNPRHKITKRGQNVTFRCDPISEHNRLYWYRQTLGQGPEFLTYFQNEAQLEKSRLLSDRFSAERPKGSFSTLEIQRTEQGDSAMYLCASSNTGELFFGEGSRLTVL.

The rearrangement links TRBV7-9 to TRBJ1-5; a weak D match, TRBD1 (5 bases). V shed 4 bases and J shed 5 bases, with 15 bases lying between them. Germline V gives CDR1 SEHNR, CDR2 FQNEAQ (reference sequence). The CDR3 covers 15 residues. Written as DNA, the CDR3 is TGTGCCAGCAGCTACGGGGCCTGGAGCCATCAGCCCCAGCATTTT. Protein sequence: CASSYGAWSHQPQHF.

The rearrangement links TRBV7-2 to TRBJ2-7; 7 nucleotides match TRBD1. Germline V CDR1 and CDR2: SGHTA, FQGNSA. The length of the CDR3 is 14 residues. V trimming: 3 bases; J trimming: 4 bases; junction bases outside the gene matches: 6. In DNA, the CDR3 is TGTGCCAGCAGCTTTTCGGGACAGCGATACGAGCAGTACTTC. Its translation: CASSFSGQRYEQYF.

V usage is TRBV10-1 and J usage is TRBJ2-1, with 14 nucleotides matching TRBD2. CDR1 and CDR2 (germline): WNHNN, SYGVQD (reference sequence). CDR3 size: 16 residues. Germline trimming cut 0 bases from V and 13 bases from J; bases unmatched to any gene: 8. Here the CDR3 reads CASSESGLAGGASQFF. The CDR3 nucleotides read TGCGCCAGCAGTGAGTCCGGACTAGCGGGAGGCGCCTCACAGTTCTTC.

The chain joins TRBV19 to TRBJ1-2; D remains ambiguous. V lost 5 bases and J lost 6, with 10 bases in between. This CDR3 contains 12 residues. Looked up from germline, CDR1 is LNHDA and CDR2 is SQIVND (reference sequence). The CDR3 sequence is CASSQRADGYTF. CDR3 in DNA: TGTGCCAGTAGTCAGAGGGCTGATGGCTACACCTTC. The full variable domain, completed using reference TRBV19 and TRBJ1-2, is DGGITQSPKYLFRKEGQNVTLSCEQNLNHDAMYWYRQDPGQGLRLIYYSQIVNDFQKGDIAEGYSVSREKKESFPLTVTSAQKNPTAFYLCASSQRADGYTFGSGTRLTVV.